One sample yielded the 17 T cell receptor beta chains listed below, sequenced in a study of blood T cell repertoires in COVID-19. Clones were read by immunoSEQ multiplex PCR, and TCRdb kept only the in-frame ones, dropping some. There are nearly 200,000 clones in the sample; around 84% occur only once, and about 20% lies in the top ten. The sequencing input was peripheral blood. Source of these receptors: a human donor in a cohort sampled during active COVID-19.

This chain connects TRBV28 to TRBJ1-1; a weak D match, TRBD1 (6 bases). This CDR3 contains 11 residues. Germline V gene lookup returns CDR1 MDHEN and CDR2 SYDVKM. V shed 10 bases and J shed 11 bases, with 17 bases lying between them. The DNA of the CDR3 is TGTGCCACCGTGGACAGAATCCTCGCTTTCTTT. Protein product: CATVDRILAFF. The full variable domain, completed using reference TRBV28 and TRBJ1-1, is DVKVTQSSRYLVKRTGEKVFLECVQDMDHENMFWYRQDPGLGLRLIYFSYDVKMKEKGDIPEGYSVSREKKERFSLILESASTNQTSMYLCATVDRILAFFGQGTRLTVV.

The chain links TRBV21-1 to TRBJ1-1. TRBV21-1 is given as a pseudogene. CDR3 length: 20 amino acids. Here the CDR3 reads CASIPNPPETTRGSFTEAFF. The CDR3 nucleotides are TGTGCCAGCATCCCAAACCCCCCCGAAACAACTAGAGGTTCGTTCACTGAAGCTTTCTTT.

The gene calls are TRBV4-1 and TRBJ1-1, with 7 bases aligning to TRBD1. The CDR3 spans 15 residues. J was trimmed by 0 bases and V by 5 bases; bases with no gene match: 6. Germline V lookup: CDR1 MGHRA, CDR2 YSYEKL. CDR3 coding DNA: TGCGCCAGCAGCTTCTGGGGACAGCTGAACACTGAAGCTTTCTTT. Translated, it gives CASSFWGQLNTEAFF.

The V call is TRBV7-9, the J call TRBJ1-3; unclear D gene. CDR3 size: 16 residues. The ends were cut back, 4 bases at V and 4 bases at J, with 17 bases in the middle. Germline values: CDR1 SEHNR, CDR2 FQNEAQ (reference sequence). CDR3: CASSSTTGSGGNTIYF. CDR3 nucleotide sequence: TGTGCCAGCAGCTCTACCACGGGGTCGGGGGGAAACACCATATATTTT.

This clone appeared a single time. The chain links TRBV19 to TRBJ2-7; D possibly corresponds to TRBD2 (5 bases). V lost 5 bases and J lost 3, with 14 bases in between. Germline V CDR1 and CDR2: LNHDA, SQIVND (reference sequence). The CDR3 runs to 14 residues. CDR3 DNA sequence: TGTGCCAGTAGTTCCCGGGATTCCATCTACGAGCAGTACTTC. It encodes CASSSRDSIYEQYF.

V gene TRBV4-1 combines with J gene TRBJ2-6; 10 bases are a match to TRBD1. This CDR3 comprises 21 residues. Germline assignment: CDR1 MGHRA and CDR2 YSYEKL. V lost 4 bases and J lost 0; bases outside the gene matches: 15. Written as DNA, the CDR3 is TGCGCCAGCAGCCCCCTCCCGGTGGGGACAGGGGCCCTCTCTGGGGCCAACGTCCTGACTTTC. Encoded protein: CASSPLPVGTGALSGANVLTF.

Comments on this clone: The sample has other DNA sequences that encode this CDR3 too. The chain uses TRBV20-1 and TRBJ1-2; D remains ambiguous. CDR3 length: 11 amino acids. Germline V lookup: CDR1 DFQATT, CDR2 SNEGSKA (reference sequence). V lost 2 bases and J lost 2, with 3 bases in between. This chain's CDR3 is CSARQNYGYTF. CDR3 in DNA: TGCAGTGCTAGACAGAACTATGGCTACACCTTC.

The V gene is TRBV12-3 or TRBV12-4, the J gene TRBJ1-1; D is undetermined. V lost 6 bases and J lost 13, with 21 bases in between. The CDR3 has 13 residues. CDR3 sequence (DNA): TGTGCCAGCAGCCGACGGCCGACGAGGGTAGATTTCTTT. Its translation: CASSRRPTRVDFF.

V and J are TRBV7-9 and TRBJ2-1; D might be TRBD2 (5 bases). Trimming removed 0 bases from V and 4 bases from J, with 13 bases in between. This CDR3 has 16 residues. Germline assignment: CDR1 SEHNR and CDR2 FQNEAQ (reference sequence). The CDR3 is CASSLAHAGSYNEQFF. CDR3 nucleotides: TGTGCCAGCAGCTTAGCGCATGCGGGTTCTTACAATGAGCAGTTCTTC.

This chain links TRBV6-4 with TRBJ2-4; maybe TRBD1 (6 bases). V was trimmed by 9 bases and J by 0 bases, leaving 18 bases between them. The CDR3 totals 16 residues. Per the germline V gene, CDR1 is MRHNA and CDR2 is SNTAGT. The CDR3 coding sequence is TGTGCCAGGGACAGTTGGGGTGAGGTAGCCAAAAACATTCAGTACTTC. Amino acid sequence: CARDSWGEVAKNIQYF.

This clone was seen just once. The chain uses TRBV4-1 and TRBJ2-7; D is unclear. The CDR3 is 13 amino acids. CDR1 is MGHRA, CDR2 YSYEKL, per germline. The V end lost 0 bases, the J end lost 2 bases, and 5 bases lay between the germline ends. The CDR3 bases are TGCGCCAGCAGCCAAGATCTTACCTACGAGCAGTACGTC. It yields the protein CASSQDLTYEQYV.

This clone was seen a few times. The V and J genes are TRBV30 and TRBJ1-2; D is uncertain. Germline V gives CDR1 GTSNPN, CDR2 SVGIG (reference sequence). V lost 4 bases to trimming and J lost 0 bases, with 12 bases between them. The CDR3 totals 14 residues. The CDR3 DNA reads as TGTGCCTGGACCGCCTCGAGCCCTAACTATGGCTACACCTTC. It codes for CAWTASSPNYGYTF.

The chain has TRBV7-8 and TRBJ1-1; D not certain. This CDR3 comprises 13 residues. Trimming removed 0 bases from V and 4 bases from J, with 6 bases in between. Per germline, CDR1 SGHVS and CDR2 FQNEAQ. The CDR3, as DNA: TGTGCCAGCAGCTTAGCGGAGGTCACTGAAGCTTTCTTT. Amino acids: CASSLAEVTEAFF.

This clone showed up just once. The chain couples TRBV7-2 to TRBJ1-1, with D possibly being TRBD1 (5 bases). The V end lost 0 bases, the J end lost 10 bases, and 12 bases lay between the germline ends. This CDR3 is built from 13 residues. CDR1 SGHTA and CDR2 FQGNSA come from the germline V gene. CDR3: CASSLAGTKGAFF. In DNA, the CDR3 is TGTGCCAGCAGCTTAGCAGGGACTAAGGGAGCTTTCTTT. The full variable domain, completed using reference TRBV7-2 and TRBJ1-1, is GAGVSQSPSNKVTEKGKDVELRCDPISGHTALYWYRQSLGQGLEFLIYFQGNSAPDKSGLPSDRFSAERTGGSVSTLTIQRTQQEDSAVYLCASSLAGTKGAFFGQGTRLTVV.

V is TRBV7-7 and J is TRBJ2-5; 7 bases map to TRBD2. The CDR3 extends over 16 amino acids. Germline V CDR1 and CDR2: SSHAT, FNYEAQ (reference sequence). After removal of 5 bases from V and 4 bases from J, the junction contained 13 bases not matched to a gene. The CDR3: CASSPGGGVEGETQYF. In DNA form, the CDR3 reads TGTGCCAGCAGCCCCGGGGGAGGGGTTGAAGGAGAGACCCAGTACTTC.

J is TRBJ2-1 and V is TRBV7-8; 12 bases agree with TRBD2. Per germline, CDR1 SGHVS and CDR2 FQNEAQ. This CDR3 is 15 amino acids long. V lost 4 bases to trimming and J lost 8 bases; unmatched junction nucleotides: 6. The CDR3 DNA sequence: TGTGCCAGCAGCTCTAGCGGGAGGGGTCCCCATGAGCAGTTCTTC. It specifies CASSSSGRGPHEQFF.

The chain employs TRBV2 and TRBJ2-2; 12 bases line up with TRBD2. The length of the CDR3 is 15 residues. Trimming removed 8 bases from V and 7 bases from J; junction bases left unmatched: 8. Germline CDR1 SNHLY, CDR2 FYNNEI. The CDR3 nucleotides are TGTGCCAGCGCCCGGCTAGCGGGAGGGCGCGGGGAGCTGTTTTTT. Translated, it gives CASARLAGGRGELFF. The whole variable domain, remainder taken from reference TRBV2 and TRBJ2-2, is EPEVTQTPSHQVTQMGQEVILRCVPISNHLYFYWYRQILGQKVEFLVSFYNNEISEKSEIFDDQFSVERPDGSNFTLKIRSTKLEDSAMYFCASARLAGGRGELFFGEGSRLTVL.